This T cell receptor (beta chain) came from a study of T cell repertoires in cytomegalovirus infection. Study in general: Both a matching HLA type and CMV infection were indicated by public TCR beta signatures. Whole-study findings and limits: The ex vivo response showed dominance by HLA-C-restricted CMV-specific TCR beta clonotypes. Identification of carriers of CMV plus the relevant HLA was achieved through cumulative public TCR beta family frequency.

MiXCR, applied by TCRdb to the reads, yields one record per CDR3 protein. This sample has under 90,000 distinct CDR3 sequences, with about 22% found just once. Trimming shortened V by 3 bases and J by 0 bases, and 9 bases separated the two germline ends. Germline-derived CDR1 and CDR2 are SGHRS and YFSETQ. The CDR3 is 14 residues long. Note on this clonotype: Its antigen remains unknown.

The V gene is TRBV5-1, the J gene TRBJ2-5, with D maybe TRBD1 (5 bases). The receptor was isolated from a human donor in good health (CMV status not recorded). Some clones in this sample may be carry-over from other donors' samples. The sample was PBMCs, sequenced either directly or after in vitro stimulation (not recorded which). CDR3 residues: CASSSAGYQETQYF. The CDR3 DNA follows: TGCGCCAGCAGCTCAGCAGGGTACCAAGAGACCCAGTACTTC. The complete variable domain, with remaining parts taken from reference TRBV5-1 and TRBJ2-5, reads KAGVTQTPRYLIKTRGQQVTLSCSPISGHRSVSWYQQTPGQGLQFLFEYFSETQRNKGNFPGRFSGRQFSNSRSEMNVSTLELGDSALYLCASSSAGYQETQYFGPGTRLLVL.